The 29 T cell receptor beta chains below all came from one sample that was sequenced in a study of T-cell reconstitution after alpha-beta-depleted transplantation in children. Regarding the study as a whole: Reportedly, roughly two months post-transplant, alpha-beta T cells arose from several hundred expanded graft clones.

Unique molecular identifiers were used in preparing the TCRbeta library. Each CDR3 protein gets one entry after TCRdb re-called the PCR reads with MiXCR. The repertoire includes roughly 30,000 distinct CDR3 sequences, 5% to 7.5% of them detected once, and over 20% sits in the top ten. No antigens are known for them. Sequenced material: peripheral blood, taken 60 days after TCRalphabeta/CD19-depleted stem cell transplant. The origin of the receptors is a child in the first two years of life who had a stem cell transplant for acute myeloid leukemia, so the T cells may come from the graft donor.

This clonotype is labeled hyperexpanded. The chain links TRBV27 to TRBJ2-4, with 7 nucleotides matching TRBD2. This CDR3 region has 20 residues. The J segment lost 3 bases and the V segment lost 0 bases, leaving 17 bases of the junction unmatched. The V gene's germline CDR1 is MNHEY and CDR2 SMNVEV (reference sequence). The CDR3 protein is CASSLSFLGLDLVGKNIQYF. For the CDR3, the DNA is TGTGCCAGCAGTTTATCGTTTCTTGGACTAGATTTGGTAGGCAAAAACATTCAGTACTTC.

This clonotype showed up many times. CDR3 loop: CASTTVPEGRNSPLHF. The DNA for the CDR3 is TGTGCCAGCACTACAGTCCCCGAGGGGCGAAATTCACCCCTCCACTTT. The chain uses TRBV28 and TRBJ1-6; the D gene is possibly TRBD1 (5 bases). The CDR3 contains 16 residues. V lost 7 bases and J lost 7, with 20 bases in between. Germline assignment: CDR1 MDHEN and CDR2 SYDVKM.

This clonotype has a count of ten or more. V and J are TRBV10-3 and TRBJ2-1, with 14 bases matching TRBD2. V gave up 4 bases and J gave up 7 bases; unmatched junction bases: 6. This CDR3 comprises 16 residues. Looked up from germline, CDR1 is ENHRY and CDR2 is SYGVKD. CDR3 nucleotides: TGTGCCATCAGTGGGCCGACTAGCGGGAGGGCTAATGAGCAGTTCTTC. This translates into CAISGPTSGRANEQFF.

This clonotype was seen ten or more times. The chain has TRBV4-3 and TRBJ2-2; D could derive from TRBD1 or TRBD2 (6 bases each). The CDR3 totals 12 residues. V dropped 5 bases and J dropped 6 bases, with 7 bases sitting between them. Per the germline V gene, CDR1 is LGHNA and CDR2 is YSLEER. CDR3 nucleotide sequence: TGCGCCAGCAGCGGGGGGCCCGGGGAGCTGTTTTTT. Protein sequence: CASSGGPGELFF.

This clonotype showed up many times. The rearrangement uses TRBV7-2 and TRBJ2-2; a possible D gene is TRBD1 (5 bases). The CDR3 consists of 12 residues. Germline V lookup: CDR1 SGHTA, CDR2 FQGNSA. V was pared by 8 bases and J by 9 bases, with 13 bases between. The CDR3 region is CASYRRGRELFF. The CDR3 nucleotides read TGTGCCAGCTACAGGAGAGGTCGGGAGCTGTTTTTT. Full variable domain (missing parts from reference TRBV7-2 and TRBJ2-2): GAGVSQSPSNKVTEKGKDVELRCDPISGHTALYWYRQSLGQGLEFLIYFQGNSAPDKSGLPSDRFSAERTGGSVSTLTIQRTQQEDSAVYLCASYRRGRELFFGEGSRLTVL.

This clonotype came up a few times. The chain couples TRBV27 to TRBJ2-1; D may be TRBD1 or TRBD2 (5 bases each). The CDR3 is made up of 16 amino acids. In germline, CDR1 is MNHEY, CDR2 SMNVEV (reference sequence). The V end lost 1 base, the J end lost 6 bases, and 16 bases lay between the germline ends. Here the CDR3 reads CASSLWWGPLPNEQFF. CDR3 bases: TGTGCCAGCAGTTTATGGTGGGGACCCCTACCCAATGAGCAGTTCTTC.

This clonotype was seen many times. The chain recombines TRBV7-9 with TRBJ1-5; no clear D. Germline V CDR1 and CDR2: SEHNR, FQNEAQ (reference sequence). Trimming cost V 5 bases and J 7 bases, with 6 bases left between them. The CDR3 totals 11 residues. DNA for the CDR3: TGTGCCAGCAGCCACTCCCAGCCCCAGCATTTT. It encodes CASSHSQPQHF.

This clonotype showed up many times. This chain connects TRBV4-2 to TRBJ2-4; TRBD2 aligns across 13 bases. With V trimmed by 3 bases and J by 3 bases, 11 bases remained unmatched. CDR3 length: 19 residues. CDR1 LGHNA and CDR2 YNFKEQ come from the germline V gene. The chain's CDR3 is CASSQPGTSGMAGKNIQYF. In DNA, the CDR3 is TGTGCCAGCAGCCAGCCCGGGACTAGCGGGATGGCAGGCAAAAACATTCAGTACTTC.

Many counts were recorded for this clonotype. CDR3: CASSQQGYPRNEQYF. The CDR3 bases are TGCGCCAGCAGCCAACAGGGTTACCCTCGGAACGAGCAGTACTTC. The chain couples TRBV4-3 to TRBJ2-7, with D perhaps matching TRBD1 (5 bases). The V gene's germline CDR1 is LGHNA and CDR2 YSLEER. The CDR3 consists of 15 residues. Trimming took off 2 bases at V and 5 bases at J, with 16 bases between the two ends.

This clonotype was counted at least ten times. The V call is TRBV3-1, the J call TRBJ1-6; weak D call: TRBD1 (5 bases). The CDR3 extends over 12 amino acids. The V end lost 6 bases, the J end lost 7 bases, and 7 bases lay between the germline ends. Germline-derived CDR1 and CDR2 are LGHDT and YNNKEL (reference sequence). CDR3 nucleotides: TGTGCCAGCAGGGGGCCGAATTCACCCCTCCACTTT. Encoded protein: CASRGPNSPLHF.

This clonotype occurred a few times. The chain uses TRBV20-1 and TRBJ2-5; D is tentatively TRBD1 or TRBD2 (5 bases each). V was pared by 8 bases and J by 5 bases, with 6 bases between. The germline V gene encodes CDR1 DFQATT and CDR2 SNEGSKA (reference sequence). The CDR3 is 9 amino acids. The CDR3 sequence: CSWGETQYF. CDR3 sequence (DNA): TGCAGTTGGGGGGAGACCCAGTACTTC.

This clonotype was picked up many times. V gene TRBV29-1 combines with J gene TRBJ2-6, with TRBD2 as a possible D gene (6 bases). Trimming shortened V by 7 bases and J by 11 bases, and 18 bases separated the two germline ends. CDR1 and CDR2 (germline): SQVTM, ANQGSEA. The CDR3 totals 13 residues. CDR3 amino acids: CSAVFRWGDVLTF. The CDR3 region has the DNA TGCAGCGCTGTCTTCAGATGGGGGGACGTCCTGACTTTC.

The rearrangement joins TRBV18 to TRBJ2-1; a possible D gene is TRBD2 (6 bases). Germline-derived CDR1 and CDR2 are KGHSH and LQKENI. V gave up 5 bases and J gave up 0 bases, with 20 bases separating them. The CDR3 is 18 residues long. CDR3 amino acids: CASSTSLEGRRSYNEQFF. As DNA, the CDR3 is TGTGCCAGCTCAACCTCCTTGGAGGGCCGACGCTCCTACAATGAGCAGTTCTTC.

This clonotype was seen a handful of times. The CDR3 spells CASSPGGNPPLHF. DNA for the CDR3: TGTGCCAGCAGCCCAGGGGGGAATCCACCCCTCCACTTT. The V gene is TRBV7-9, the J gene TRBJ1-6, with 7 bases matching TRBD1. Per germline, CDR1 SEHNR and CDR2 FQNEAQ (reference sequence). This CDR3 has 13 residues. V gave up 5 bases and J gave up 11 bases; unmatched junction bases: 6.

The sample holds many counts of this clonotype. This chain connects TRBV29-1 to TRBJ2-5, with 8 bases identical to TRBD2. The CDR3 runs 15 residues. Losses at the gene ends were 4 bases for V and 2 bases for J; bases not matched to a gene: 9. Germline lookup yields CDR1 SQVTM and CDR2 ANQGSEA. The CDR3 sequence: CSVVPRVAGQETQYF. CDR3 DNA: TGCAGCGTTGTCCCAAGGGTAGCGGGACAAGAGACCCAGTACTTC.

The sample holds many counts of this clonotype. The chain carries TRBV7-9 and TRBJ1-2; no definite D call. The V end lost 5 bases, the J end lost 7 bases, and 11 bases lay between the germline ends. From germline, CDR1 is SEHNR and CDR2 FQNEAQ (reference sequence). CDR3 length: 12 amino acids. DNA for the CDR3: TGTGCCAGCAGCATTCTATATCTTGGCTACACCTTC. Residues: CASSILYLGYTF.

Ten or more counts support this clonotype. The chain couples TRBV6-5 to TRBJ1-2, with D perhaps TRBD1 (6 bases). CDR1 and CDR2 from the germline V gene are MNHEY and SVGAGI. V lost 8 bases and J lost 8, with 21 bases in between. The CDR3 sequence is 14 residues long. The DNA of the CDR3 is TGTGCCAGCGCCAAGAGGGGGGACCGCTACGGCTACACCTTC. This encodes CASAKRGDRYGYTF.

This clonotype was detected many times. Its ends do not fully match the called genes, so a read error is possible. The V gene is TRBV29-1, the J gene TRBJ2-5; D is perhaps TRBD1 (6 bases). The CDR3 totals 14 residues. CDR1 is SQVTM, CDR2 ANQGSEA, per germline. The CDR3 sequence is CSVPSGQHPPKLDF. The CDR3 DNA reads TGCAGCGTGCCTTCAGGACAGCACCCTCCAAAGCTGGACTTC.

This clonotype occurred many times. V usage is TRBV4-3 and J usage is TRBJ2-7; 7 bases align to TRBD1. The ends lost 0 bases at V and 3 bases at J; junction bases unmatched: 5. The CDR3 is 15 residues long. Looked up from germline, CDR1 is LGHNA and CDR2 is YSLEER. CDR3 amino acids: CASSQERDSRYEQYF. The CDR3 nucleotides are TGCGCCAGCAGCCAAGAACGGGACAGCCGCTACGAGCAGTACTTC.

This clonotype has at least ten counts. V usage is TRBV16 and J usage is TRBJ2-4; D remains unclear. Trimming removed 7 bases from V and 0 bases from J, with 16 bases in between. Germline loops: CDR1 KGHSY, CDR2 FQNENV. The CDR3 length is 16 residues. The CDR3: CASNQALAGAKNIQYF. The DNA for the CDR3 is TGTGCCAGCAACCAGGCGCTGGCTGGAGCCAAAAACATTCAGTACTTC.

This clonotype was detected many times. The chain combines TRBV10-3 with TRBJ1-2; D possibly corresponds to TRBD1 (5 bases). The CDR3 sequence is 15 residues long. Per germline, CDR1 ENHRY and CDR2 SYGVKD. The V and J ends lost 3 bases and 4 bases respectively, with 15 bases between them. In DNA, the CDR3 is TGTGCCATCAGTGAAGCCCAGGGACCCCTCTATGGCTACACCTTC. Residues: CAISEAQGPLYGYTF.

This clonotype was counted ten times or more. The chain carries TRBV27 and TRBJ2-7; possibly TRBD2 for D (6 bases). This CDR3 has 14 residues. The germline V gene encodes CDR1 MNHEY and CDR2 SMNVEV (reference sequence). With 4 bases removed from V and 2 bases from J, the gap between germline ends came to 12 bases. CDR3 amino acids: CASSSGLAPYEQYF. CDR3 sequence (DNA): TGTGCCAGCAGTTCGGGACTGGCTCCCTACGAGCAGTACTTC.

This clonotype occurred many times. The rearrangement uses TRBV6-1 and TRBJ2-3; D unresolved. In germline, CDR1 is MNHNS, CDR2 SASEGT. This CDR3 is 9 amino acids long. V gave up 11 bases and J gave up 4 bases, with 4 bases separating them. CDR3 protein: CAHSDTQYF. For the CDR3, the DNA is TGTGCCCACTCAGATACGCAGTATTTT.

CDR3 in amino acids: CASRGTAGYYNEQFF. The CDR3 DNA reads as TGTGCCAGCAGGGGCACGGCGGGGTACTACAATGAGCAGTTCTTC. The chain joins TRBV2 to TRBJ2-1, with D perhaps TRBD2 (6 bases). The CDR3 totals 15 residues. Trimming stripped 6 bases from V and 3 bases from J, with 15 bases between. Per germline, CDR1 SNHLY and CDR2 FYNNEI. Combining the CDR3 with reference TRBV2 and TRBJ2-1 gives the whole variable domain EPEVTQTPSHQVTQMGQEVILRCVPISNHLYFYWYRQILGQKVEFLVSFYNNEISEKSEIFDDQFSVERPDGSNFTLKIRSTKLEDSAMYFCASRGTAGYYNEQFFGPGTRLTVL.

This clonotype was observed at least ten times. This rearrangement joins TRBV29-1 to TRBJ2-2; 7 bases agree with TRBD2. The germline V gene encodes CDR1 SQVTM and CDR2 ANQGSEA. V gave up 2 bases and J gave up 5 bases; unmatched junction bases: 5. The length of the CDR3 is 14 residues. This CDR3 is CSVETSEGTGELFF. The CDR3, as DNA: TGCAGCGTTGAAACTAGCGAAGGGACCGGGGAGCTGTTTTTT.

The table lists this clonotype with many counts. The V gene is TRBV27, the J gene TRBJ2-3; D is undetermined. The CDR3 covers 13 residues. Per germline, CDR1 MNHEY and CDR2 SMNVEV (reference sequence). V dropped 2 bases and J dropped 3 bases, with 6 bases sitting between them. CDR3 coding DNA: TGTGCCAGCAGTTTAGGGGTAACAGATACGCAGTATTTT. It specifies CASSLGVTDTQYF.

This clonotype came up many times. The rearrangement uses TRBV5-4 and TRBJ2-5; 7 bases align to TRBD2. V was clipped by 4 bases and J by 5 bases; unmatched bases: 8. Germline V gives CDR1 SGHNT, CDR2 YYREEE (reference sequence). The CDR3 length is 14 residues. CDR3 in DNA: TGTGCCAGCAGCCCGGGACTAAGTCCCGAGACCCAGTACTTC. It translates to CASSPGLSPETQYF.

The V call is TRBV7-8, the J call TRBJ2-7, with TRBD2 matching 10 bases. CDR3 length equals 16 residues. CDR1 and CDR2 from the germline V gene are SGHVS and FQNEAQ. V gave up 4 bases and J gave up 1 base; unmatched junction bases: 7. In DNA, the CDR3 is TGTGCCAGCAGCTCAGAGGGACTAGCGAGTTCCTACGAGCAGTACTTC. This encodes CASSSEGLASSYEQYF.

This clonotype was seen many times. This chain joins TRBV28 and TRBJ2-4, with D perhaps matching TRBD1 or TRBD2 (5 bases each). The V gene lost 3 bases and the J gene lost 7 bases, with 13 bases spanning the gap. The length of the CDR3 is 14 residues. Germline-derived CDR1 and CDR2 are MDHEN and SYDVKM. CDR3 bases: TGTGCCAGCAGTTTCGGGACCCGGGGTAACATTCAGTACTTC. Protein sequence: CASSFGTRGNIQYF.